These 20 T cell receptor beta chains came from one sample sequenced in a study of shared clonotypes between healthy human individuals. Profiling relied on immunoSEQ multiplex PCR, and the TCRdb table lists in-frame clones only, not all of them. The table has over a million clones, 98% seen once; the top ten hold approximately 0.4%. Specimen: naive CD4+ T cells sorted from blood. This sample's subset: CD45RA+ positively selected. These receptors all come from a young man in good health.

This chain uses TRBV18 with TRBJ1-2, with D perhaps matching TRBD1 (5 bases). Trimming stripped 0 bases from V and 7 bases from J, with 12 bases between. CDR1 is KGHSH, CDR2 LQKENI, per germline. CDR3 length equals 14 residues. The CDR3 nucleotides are TGTGCCAGCTCACCACCGGGGCAGGAGAGTGGCTACACCTTC. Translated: CASSPPGQESGYTF.

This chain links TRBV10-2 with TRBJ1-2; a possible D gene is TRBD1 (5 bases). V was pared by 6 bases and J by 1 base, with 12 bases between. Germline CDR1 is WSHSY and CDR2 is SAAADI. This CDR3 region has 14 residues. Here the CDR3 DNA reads TGCGCCAGCAGGAAGGGGACGAATAACTATGGCTACACCTTC. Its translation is CASRKGTNNYGYTF.

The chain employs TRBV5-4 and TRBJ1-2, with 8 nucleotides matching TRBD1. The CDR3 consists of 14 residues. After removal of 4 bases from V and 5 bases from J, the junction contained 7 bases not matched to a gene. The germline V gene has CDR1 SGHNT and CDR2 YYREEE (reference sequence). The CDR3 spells CASSTPDRVYGYTF. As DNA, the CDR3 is TGTGCCAGCAGCACCCCGGACAGGGTATATGGCTACACCTTC.

CDR3 region: CASTSGTGIGELFF. In nucleotides, the CDR3 is TGTGCTAGCACTTCCGGGACAGGGATCGGGGAGCTGTTTTTT. The rearrangement links TRBV12-5 to TRBJ2-2, with TRBD1 identical over 9 bases. Germline V CDR1 and CDR2: LGHNT, FRNRAP. Trimming at V came to 9 bases and at J to 7 bases, leaving 9 bases not matched to a gene. CDR3 length: 14 residues.

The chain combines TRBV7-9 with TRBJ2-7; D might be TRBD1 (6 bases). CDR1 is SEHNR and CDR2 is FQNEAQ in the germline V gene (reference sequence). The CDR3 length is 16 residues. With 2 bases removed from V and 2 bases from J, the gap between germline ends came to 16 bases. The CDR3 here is CASSLPRTVSPYEQYF. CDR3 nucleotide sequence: TGTGCCAGCAGCTTACCGAGGACAGTGTCCCCCTACGAGCAGTACTTC.

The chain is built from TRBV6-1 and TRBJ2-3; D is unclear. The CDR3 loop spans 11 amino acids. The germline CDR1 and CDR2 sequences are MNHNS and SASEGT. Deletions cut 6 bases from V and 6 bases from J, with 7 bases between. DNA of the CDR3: TGTGCCAGCAGGCCCGCGGATACGCAGTATTTT. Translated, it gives CASRPADTQYF.

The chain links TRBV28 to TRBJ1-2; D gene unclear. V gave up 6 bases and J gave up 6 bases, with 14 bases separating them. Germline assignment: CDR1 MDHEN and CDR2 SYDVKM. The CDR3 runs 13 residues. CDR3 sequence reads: CASSPPNPHGYTF. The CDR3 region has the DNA TGTGCCAGCAGCCCTCCCAACCCACATGGCTACACCTTC.

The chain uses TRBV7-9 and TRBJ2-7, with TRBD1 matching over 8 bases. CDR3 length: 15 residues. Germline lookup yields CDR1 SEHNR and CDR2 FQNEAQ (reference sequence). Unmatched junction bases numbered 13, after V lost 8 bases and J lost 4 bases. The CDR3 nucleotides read TGTGCCAGCGGCAATCCCACAGGGGGGACATACGAGCAGTACTTC. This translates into CASGNPTGGTYEQYF.

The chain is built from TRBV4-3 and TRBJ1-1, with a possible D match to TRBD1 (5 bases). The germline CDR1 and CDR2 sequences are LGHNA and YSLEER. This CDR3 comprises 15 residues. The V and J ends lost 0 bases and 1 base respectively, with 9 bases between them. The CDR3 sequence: CASSQEGRQNTEAFF. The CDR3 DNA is TGCGCCAGCAGCCAAGAGGGACGGCAGAACACTGAAGCTTTCTTT.

CDR3 protein: CASSFAASEQYF. The CDR3 DNA is TGTGCCAGCAGCTTCGCGGCCTCCGAGCAGTACTTC. The chain uses TRBV7-8 and TRBJ2-7; D gene uncertain. Trimming took 3 bases from V and 6 from J, leaving 9 bases between them. The CDR3 extends over 12 amino acids. Germline V gene sequence: CDR1 SGHVS, CDR2 FQNEAQ. The variable domain in full, completed from reference TRBV7-8 and TRBJ2-7, reads GAGVSQSPRYKVAKRGQDVALRCDPISGHVSLFWYQQALGQGPEFLTYFQNEAQLDKSGLPSDRFFAERPEGSVSTLKIQRTQQEDSAVYLCASSFAASEQYFGPGTRLTVT.

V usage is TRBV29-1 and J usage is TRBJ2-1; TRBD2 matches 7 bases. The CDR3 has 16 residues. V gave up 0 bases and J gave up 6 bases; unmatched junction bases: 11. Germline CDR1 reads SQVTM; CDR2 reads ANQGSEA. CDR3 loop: CSVEEVETSSGNEQFF. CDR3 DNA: TGCAGCGTTGAAGAAGTGGAGACTAGCTCTGGCAATGAGCAGTTCTTC.

The CDR3, as DNA: TGTGCCAGTAGTATAAACAGGGTCAACGAGCAGTACTTC. It codes for CASSINRVNEQYF. V and J are TRBV19 and TRBJ2-7, with D possibly being TRBD1 (6 bases). The CDR3 spans 13 residues. Trimming pared 2 bases from V and 5 bases from J, leaving 10 bases between. Germline loops: CDR1 LNHDA, CDR2 SQIVND (reference sequence).

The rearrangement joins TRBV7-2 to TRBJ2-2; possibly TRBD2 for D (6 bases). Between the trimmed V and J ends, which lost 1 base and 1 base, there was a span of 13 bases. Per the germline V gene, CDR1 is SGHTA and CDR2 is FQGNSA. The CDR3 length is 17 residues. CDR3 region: CASSLGSLARNTGELFF. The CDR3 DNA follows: TGTGCCAGCAGCTTAGGCAGCCTAGCGAGGAACACCGGGGAGCTGTTTTTT.

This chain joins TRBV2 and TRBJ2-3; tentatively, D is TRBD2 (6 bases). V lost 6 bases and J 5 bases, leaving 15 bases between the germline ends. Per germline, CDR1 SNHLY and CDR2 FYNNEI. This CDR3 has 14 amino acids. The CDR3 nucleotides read TGTGCCAGCAGACGGGACGGGAGTCGAGATACGCAGTATTTT. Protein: CASRRDGSRDTQYF. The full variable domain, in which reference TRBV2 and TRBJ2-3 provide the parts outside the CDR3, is EPEVTQTPSHQVTQMGQEVILRCVPISNHLYFYWYRQILGQKVEFLVSFYNNEISEKSEIFDDQFSVERPDGSNFTLKIRSTKLEDSAMYFCASRRDGSRDTQYFGPGTRLTVL.

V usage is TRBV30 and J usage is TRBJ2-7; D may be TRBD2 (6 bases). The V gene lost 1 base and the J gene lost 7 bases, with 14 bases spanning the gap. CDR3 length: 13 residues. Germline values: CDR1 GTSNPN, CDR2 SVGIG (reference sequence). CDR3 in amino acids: CAWSGLVAGEQYF. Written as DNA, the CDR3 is TGTGCCTGGAGTGGACTAGTGGCGGGTGAGCAGTACTTC. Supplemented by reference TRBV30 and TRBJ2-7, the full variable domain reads SQTIHQWPATLVQPVGSPLSLECTVEGTSNPNLYWYRQAAGRGLQLLFYSVGIGQISSEVPQNLSASRPQDRQFILSSKKLLLSDSGFYLCAWSGLVAGEQYFGPGTRLTVT.

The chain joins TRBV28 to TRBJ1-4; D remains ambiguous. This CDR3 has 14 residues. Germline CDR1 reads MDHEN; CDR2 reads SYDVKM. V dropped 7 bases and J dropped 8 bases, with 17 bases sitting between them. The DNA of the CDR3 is TGTGCCAGCAAGTTTGGGGAGGGTCGCGAAAAACTGTTTTTT. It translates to CASKFGEGREKLFF.

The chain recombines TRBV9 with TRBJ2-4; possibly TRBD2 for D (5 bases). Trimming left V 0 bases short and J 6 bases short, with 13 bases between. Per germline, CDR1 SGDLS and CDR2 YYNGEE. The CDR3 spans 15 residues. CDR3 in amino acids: CASSVGLFSANIQYF. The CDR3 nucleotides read TGTGCCAGCAGCGTAGGCCTATTTAGCGCAAACATTCAGTACTTC.

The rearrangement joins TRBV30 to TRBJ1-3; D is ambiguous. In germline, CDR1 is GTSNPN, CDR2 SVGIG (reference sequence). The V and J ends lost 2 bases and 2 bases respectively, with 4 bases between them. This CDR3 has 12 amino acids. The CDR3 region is CAWSIAGNTIYF. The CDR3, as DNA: TGTGCCTGGAGTATCGCTGGAAACACCATATATTTT. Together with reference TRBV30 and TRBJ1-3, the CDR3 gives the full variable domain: SQTIHQWPATLVQPVGSPLSLECTVEGTSNPNLYWYRQAAGRGLQLLFYSVGIGQISSEVPQNLSASRPQDRQFILSSKKLLLSDSGFYLCAWSIAGNTIYFGEGSWLTVV.

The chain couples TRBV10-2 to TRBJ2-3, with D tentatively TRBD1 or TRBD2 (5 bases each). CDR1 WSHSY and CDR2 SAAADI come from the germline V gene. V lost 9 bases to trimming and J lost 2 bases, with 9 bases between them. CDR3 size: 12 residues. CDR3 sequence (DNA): TGCGCCAGTACCGGGGCCACAGATACGCAGTATTTT. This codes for CASTGATDTQYF.

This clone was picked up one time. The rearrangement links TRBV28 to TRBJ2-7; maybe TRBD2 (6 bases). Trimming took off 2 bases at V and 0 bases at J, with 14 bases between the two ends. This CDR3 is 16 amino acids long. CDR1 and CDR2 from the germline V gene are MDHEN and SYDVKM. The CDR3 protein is CASSLVGGASSYEQYF. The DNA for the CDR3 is TGTGCCAGCAGTTTAGTCGGCGGGGCAAGCTCCTACGAGCAGTACTTC.